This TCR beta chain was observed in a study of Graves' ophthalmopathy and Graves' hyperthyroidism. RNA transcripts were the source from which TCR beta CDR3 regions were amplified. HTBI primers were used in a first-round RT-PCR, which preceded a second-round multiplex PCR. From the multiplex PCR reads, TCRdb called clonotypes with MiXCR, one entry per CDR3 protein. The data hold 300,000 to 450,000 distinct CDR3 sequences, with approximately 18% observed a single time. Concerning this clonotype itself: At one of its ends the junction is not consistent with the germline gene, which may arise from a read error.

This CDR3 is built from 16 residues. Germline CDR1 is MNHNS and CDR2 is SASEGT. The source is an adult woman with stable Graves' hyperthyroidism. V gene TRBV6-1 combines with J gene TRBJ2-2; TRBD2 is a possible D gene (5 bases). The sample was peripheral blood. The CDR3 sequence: CASIRDPLGNSGDLFF. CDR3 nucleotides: TGTGCCAGCATACGGGATCCCCTGGGCAACTCCGGGGATCTGTTTTTT.